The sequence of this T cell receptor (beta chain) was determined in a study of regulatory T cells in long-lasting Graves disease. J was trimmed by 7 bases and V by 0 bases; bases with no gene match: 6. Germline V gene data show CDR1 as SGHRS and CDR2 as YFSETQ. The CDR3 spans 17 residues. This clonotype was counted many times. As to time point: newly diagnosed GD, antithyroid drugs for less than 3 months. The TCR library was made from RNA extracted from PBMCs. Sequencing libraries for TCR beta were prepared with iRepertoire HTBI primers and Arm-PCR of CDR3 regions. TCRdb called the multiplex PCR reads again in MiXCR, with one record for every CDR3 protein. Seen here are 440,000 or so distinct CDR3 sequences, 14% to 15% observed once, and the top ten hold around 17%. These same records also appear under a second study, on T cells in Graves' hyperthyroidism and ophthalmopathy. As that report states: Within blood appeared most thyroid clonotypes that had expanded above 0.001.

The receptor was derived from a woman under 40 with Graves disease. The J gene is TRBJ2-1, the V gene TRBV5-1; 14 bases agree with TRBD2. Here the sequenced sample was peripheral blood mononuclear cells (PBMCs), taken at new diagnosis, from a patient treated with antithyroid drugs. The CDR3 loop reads CASSLGGTSGSMNEQFF. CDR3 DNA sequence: TGCGCCAGCAGCTTGGGTGGGACTAGCGGGAGTATGAATGAGCAGTTCTTC.